One and the same sample provided the 20 T cell receptor beta chains below, sequenced in a study of blood T cell repertoires in COVID-19. The repertoire was sequenced with immunoSEQ multiplex PCR; TCRdb's copy has only in-frame clones and lacks some. The sample includes 130,000 to 150,000 clones, about 84% seen only once; the top ten take under 9.5%. Sequencing was performed on peripheral blood. These receptors were taken from an elderly woman in a cohort sampled during active or convalescent COVID-19.

This clone was counted a single time. The V gene is TRBV10-3, the J gene TRBJ2-1, with 14 bases aligning to TRBD2. CDR1 is ENHRY, CDR2 SYGVKD, per germline. The V segment lost 6 bases and the J segment 12 bases; nucleotides outside the gene matches: 7. The CDR3 sequence is 14 residues long. The CDR3 protein is CAISGTSGGIGQFF. In DNA, the CDR3 is TGTGCCATCAGCGGGACTAGCGGGGGAATCGGGCAGTTCTTC.

CDR3 sequence: CASSFARQYGYTF. The DNA for the CDR3 is TGTGCCAGCAGCTTTGCCAGACAGTATGGCTACACCTTC. The chain has TRBV5-4 and TRBJ1-2, with D possibly being TRBD1 (5 bases). Germline V lookup: CDR1 SGHNT, CDR2 YYREEE (reference sequence). This CDR3 region has 13 residues. The ends were cut back, 2 bases at V and 5 bases at J, with 10 bases in the middle.

The rearrangement joins TRBV3-1 (or the pseudogene TRBV3-2) to TRBJ2-5; no clear D gene. The CDR3 is made up of 12 amino acids. Germline V gives CDR1 LGHDT, CDR2 YNNKEL (reference sequence). Trimming took off 4 bases at V and 5 bases at J, with 8 bases between the two ends. Here the CDR3 reads CASSRPRETQYF. The CDR3 DNA follows: TGTGCCAGCAGCCGGCCGAGGGAGACCCAGTACTTC.

The V call is TRBV24-1, the J call TRBJ2-3; possible D gene TRBD1, 6 bases. The CDR3 contains 15 residues. The germline gives CDR1 KGHDR, CDR2 SFDVKD. Trimming shortened V by 3 bases and J by 2 bases, and 11 bases separated the two germline ends. The CDR3 nucleotides read TGTGCCACCAGTGATACCCGGGACAACACAGATACGCAGTATTTT. This codes for CATSDTRDNTDTQYF.

V usage is TRBV6-6 and J usage is TRBJ1-1, with no clear D. The CDR3 sequence is 16 residues long. CDR1 is MNHNY and CDR2 is SVGAGI in the germline V gene (reference sequence). V dropped 0 bases and J dropped 1 base, with 12 bases sitting between them. CDR3 amino acids: CASSYSRGGRNTEAFF. CDR3 nucleotide sequence: TGTGCCAGCAGTTACTCGAGAGGAGGGCGGAACACTGAAGCTTTCTTT.

The chain has TRBV27 and TRBJ1-2; 7 positions agree with TRBD1. V shed 6 bases and J 0 bases; nucleotides not matched to a gene: 10. Germline CDR1 reads MNHEY; CDR2 reads SMNVEV (reference sequence). The CDR3 has 16 residues. In DNA, the CDR3 is TGTGCCAGCAGACTCAGGGGGGCAGTAGCTAACTATGGCTACACCTTC. Protein product: CASRLRGAVANYGYTF.

The chain employs TRBV10-3 and TRBJ1-2, with D possibly being TRBD1 (6 bases). The CDR3 totals 13 residues. Germline V gene sequence: CDR1 ENHRY, CDR2 SYGVKD. Trimming took 5 bases from V and 8 from J, leaving 15 bases between them. This CDR3 reads CAISFLGGQGYTF. CDR3 DNA sequence: TGTGCCATCAGTTTTTTGGGGGGGCAGGGCTACACCTTC.

This chain uses TRBV12-3 or TRBV12-4 with TRBJ2-2; weak D call: TRBD1 (5 bases). CDR3 length: 13 residues. The V end lost 1 base, the J end lost 7 bases, and 7 bases lay between the germline ends. The CDR3 bases are TGTGCCAGCAGTTTAGTGGGGCTCGGGGAGCTGTTTTTT. Protein product: CASSLVGLGELFF.

This rearrangement joins TRBV24-1 to TRBJ2-3; the match to TRBD1 covers 7 bases. Germline V gene sequence: CDR1 KGHDR, CDR2 SFDVKD. Unmatched junction bases numbered 6, after V lost 5 bases and J lost 2 bases. The CDR3 is 15 amino acids. CDR3 DNA sequence: TGTGCCACCAGTGGCGGCAGGGGGTACACAGATACGCAGTATTTT. It specifies CATSGGRGYTDTQYF.

This chain uses TRBV29-1 with TRBJ1-1; D ambiguous. This CDR3 spans 12 amino acids. Between the trimmed V and J ends, which lost 4 bases and 7 bases, there was a span of 13 bases. The germline CDR1 and CDR2 sequences are SQVTM and ANQGSEA. CDR3: CSVVRGYGEAFF. In DNA form, the CDR3 reads TGCAGCGTTGTACGAGGGTACGGTGAAGCTTTCTTT.

The gene calls are TRBV7-2 and TRBJ2-1, with D possibly being TRBD1 (6 bases). This CDR3 is 14 amino acids long. From germline, CDR1 is SGHTA and CDR2 FQGNSA. Between the trimmed V and J ends, which lost 4 bases and 4 bases, there was a span of 11 bases. The CDR3 loop reads CASSSRTAYNEQFF. The CDR3 DNA reads TGTGCCAGCAGCTCCAGGACAGCTTACAATGAGCAGTTCTTC.

V and J are TRBV30 and TRBJ1-6; tentative D call: TRBD1 (6 bases). Trimming cost V 2 bases and J 8 bases, with 10 bases left between them. Per germline, CDR1 GTSNPN and CDR2 SVGIG (reference sequence). The CDR3 is made up of 13 amino acids. The CDR3 sequence: CAWSPGADSPLHF. CDR3 bases: TGTGCCTGGAGTCCAGGGGCAGATTCACCCCTCCACTTT.

The chain carries TRBV7-2 and TRBJ2-2, with a weak D call TRBD1 (5 bases). Looked up from germline, CDR1 is SGHTA and CDR2 is FQGNSA. The length of the CDR3 is 14 residues. V was pared by 6 bases and J by 1 base, with 9 bases between. The CDR3 DNA follows: TGTGCCAGCAGATTCACAGGGAACACCGGGGAGCTGTTTTTT. This codes for CASRFTGNTGELFF.

This chain connects TRBV11-3 to TRBJ2-7, with 8 bases identical to TRBD1. CDR3 size: 14 residues. Germline CDR1 SGHNT, CDR2 YENEEA. V gave up 3 bases and J gave up 0 bases; unmatched junction bases: 1. CDR3 in amino acids: CASSFTGGSYEQYF. The DNA for the CDR3 is TGTGCCAGCAGCTTTACAGGGGGCTCCTACGAGCAGTACTTC.

The rearrangement links TRBV5-1 to TRBJ1-2; 12 bases fit TRBD1. Germline trimming cut 2 bases from V and 3 bases from J; bases unmatched to any gene: 8. The CDR3 has 17 residues. The germline gives CDR1 SGHRS, CDR2 YFSETQ. The chain's CDR3 is CASSFVGQGALDYGYTF. CDR3 bases: TGCGCCAGCAGCTTCGTGGGACAGGGGGCGCTTGACTATGGCTACACCTTC.

The rearrangement uses TRBV6-6 and TRBJ1-2; the match to TRBD1 covers 7 bases. Trimming removed 10 bases from V and 4 bases from J; junction bases left unmatched: 15. The germline CDR1 and CDR2 sequences are MNHNY and SVGAGI (reference sequence). The CDR3 is 15 residues long. CDR3 sequence reads: CATRPSRDSPYGYTF. CDR3 DNA: TGTGCCACCAGGCCGAGCCGGGACAGTCCCTATGGCTACACCTTC.

In this sample, this clone turned up once. The chain has TRBV27 and TRBJ1-1, with 11 bases matching TRBD1. The CDR3 runs 19 residues. CDR1 and CDR2 from the germline V gene are MNHEY and SMNVEV (reference sequence). The V segment lost 5 bases and the J segment 1 base; nucleotides outside the gene matches: 15. The CDR3 DNA follows: TGTGCCAGCAGTCGGGACAGGGGGACGGGGAAAGGTGGGAACACTGAAGCTTTCTTT. Amino acid sequence: CASSRDRGTGKGGNTEAFF.

This clone was detected a few times. This rearrangement joins TRBV23-1 to TRBJ1-4; D possibly corresponds to TRBD1 (5 bases). TRBV23-1 is placed among ORFs of uncertain function. The V and J ends lost 4 bases and 4 bases respectively, with 13 bases between them. The CDR3 has 15 amino acids. The CDR3 loop is CASSPTANHNEKLFF. The CDR3 region has the DNA TGCGCCAGCAGTCCGACAGCAAACCATAATGAAAAACTGTTTTTT.

The rearrangement uses TRBV28 and TRBJ2-7, with TRBD2 matching over 8 bases. Germline CDR1 is MDHEN and CDR2 is SYDVKM. Trimming at V came to 6 bases and at J to 2 bases, leaving 3 bases not matched to a gene. This CDR3 contains 13 residues. CDR3: CASSPSGPYEQYV. The CDR3 nucleotides are TGTGCCAGCAGCCCTAGCGGGCCCTACGAGCAGTACGTC.

The V and J genes are TRBV5-1 and TRBJ1-4; D call uncertain. V gave up 4 bases and J gave up 3 bases, with 13 bases separating them. This CDR3 has 15 residues. Germline CDR1 SGHRS, CDR2 YFSETQ. CDR3 DNA sequence: TGCGCCAGCAGCCCTGGCGGGCAGTCTAATGAAAAACTGTTTTTT. This encodes CASSPGGQSNEKLFF.